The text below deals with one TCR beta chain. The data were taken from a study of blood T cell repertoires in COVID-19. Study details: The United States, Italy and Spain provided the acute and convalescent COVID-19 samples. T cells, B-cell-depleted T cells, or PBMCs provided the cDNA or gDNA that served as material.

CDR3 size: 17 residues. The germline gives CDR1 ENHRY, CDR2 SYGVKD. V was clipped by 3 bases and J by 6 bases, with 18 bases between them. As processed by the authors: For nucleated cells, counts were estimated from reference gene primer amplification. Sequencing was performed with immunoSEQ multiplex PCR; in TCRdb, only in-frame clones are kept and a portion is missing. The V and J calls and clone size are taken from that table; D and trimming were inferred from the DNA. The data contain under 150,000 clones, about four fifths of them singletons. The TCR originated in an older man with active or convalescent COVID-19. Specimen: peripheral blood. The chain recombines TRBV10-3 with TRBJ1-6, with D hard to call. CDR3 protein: CAISEFGEGVRNSPLHF. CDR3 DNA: TGTGCCATCAGTGAATTCGGGGAGGGAGTGCGTAATTCACCCCTCCACTTT.